The TCR beta chain described here comes from a study of blood T cells in healthy people across ages. Study in general: About one barcoded beta molecule was captured per two T cells (by template switching).

The authors ran a second PCR of 7 to 11 cycles using a sample-barcoded 5' primer and a J-beta primer mix. Using its own MiXCR run on the 5' RACE reads, TCRdb lists one record per CDR3 protein. The table has some 750,000 distinct CDR3 sequences, 22% seen once. Details on this clonotype: Its target is unknown.

The study's findings and limits: Naive CD4+ cell counts and diversity both ran higher in long-lived than in aged donors.

This CDR3 has 15 amino acids. Per the germline V gene, CDR1 is MDHEN and CDR2 is SYDVKM. V dropped 4 bases and J dropped 4; count of bases not matched to a gene: 8. Donors gave roughly 10 milliliters of peripheral blood apiece. PBMCs, at least 6.5 million per sample, were isolated. What was sequenced was blood. The chain employs TRBV28 and TRBJ2-7, with 9 bases aligning to TRBD1. This TCR came from a man aged 65 to 79 in good health. The CDR3 sequence: CASSSRGTGNYEQYF. DNA for the CDR3: TGTGCCAGCAGTTCTAGGGGGACAGGGAATTACGAGCAGTACTTC.